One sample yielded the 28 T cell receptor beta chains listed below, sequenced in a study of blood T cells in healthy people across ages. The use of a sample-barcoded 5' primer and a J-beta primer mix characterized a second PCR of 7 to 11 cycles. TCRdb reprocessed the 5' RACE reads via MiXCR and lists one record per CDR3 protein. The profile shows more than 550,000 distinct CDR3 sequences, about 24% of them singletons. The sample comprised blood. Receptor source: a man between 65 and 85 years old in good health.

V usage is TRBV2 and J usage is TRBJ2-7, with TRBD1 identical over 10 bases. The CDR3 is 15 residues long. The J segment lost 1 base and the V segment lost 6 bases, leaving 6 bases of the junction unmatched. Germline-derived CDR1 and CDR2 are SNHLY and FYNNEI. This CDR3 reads CASRSGTGVSYEQYF. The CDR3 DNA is TGTGCCAGCAGATCTGGGACAGGGGTTTCCTACGAGCAGTACTTC.

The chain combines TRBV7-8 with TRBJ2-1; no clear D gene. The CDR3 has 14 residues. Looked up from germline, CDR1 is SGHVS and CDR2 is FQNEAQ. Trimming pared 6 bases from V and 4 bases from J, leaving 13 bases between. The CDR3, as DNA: TGTGCCAGCAGTCGTTTAGGGCAATACAATGAGCAGTTCTTC. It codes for CASSRLGQYNEQFF.

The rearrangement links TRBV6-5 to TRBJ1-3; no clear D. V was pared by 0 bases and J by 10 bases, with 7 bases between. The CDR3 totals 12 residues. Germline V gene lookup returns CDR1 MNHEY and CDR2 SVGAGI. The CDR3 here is CASSYSKGTIYF. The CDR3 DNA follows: TGTGCCAGCAGTTACTCGAAGGGTACCATATATTTT.

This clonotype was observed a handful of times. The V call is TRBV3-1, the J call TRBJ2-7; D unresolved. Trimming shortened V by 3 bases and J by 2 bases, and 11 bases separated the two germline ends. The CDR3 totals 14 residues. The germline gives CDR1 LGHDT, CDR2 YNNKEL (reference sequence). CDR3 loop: CASSQLAGPYEQYF. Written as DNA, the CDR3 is TGTGCCAGCAGCCAGCTGGCAGGTCCCTACGAGCAGTACTTC.

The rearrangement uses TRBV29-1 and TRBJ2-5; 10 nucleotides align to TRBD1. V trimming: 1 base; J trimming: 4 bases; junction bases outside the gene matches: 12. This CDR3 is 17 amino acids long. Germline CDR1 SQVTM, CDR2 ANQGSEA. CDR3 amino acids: CSVEGYRDRGERETQYF. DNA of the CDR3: TGCAGCGTTGAAGGTTACCGGGACAGGGGAGAGAGAGAGACCCAGTACTTC.

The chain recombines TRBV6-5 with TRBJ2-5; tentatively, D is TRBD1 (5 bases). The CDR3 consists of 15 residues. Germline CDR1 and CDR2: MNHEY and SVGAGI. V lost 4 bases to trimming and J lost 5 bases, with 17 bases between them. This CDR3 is CASSSFGRVGETQYF. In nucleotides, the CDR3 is TGTGCCAGCAGTTCGTTTGGCAGGGTAGGCGAGACCCAGTACTTC.

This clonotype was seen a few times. The CDR3 loop reads CASSAGPEYGYTF. Here the CDR3 DNA reads TGTGCCAGCAGCGCGGGACCGGAATATGGCTACACCTTC. The chain links TRBV7-6 to TRBJ1-2; maybe TRBD1 (5 bases). V was cut by 5 bases and J by 5 bases, with 12 bases left in between. The CDR3 consists of 13 residues. Germline V gene lookup returns CDR1 SGHVS and CDR2 FNYEAQ.

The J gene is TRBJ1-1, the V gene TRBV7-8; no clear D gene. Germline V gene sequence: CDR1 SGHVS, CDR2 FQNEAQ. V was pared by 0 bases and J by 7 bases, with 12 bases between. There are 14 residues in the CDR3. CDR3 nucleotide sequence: TGTGCCAGCAGCTTAGCAGAGGACCGACGTGAAGCTTTCTTT. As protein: CASSLAEDRREAFF.

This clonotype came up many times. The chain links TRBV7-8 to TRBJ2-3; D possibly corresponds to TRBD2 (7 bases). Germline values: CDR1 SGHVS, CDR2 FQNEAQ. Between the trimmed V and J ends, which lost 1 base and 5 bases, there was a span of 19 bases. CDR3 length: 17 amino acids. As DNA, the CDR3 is TGTGCCAGCAGCTTAGAGGGGCGGGGACTACAGGGAGATACGCAGTATTTT. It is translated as CASSLEGRGLQGDTQYF.

Here the CDR3 reads CASSSRGFGTEAFF. CDR3 coding DNA: TGTGCCAGCAGTAGCAGGGGGTTCGGCACTGAAGCTTTCTTT. The chain has TRBV12-3 or TRBV12-4 and TRBJ1-1; 7 bases fit TRBD1. V trimming: 5 bases; J trimming: 4 bases; junction bases outside the gene matches: 7. The CDR3 loop spans 14 amino acids.

CDR3 nucleotides: TGTGCCAGCAGCCCTTCCGGGACGGGCTCCTACGAGCAGTACTTC. This gives the protein CASSPSGTGSYEQYF. This chain joins TRBV28 and TRBJ2-7, with D tentatively TRBD1 or TRBD2 (5 bases each). V lost 6 bases to trimming and J lost 0 bases, with 15 bases between them. From germline, CDR1 is MDHEN and CDR2 SYDVKM. The CDR3 contains 15 residues.

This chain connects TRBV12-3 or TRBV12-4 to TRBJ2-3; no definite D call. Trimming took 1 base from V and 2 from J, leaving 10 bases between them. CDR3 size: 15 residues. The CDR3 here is CASSLVGPHTDTQYF. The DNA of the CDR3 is TGTGCCAGCAGTTTAGTAGGCCCCCACACAGATACGCAGTATTTT.

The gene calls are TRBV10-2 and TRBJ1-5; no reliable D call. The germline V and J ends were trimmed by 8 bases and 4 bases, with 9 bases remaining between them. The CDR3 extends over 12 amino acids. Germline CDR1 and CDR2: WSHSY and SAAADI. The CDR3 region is CASRKENQPQHF. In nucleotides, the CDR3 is TGCGCCAGCCGAAAAGAAAATCAGCCCCAGCATTTT.

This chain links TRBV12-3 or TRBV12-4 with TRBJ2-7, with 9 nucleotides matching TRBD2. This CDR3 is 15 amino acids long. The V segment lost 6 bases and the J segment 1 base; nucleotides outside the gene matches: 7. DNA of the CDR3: TGTGCCAGCAGCTGGGGACTAGCCCCGTCCTACGAGCAGTACTTC. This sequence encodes CASSWGLAPSYEQYF.

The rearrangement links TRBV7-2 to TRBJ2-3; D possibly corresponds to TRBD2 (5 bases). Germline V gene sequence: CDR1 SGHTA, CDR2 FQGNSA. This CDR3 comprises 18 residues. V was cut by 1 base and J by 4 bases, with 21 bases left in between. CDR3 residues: CASSLGPGKSGSADTQYF. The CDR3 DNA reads TGTGCCAGCAGCTTAGGCCCCGGAAAAAGCGGCAGCGCAGATACGCAGTATTTT. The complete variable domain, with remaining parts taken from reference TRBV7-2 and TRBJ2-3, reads GAGVSQSPSNKVTEKGKDVELRCDPISGHTALYWYRQSLGQGLEFLIYFQGNSAPDKSGLPSDRFSAERTGGSVSTLTIQRTQQEDSAVYLCASSLGPGKSGSADTQYFGPGTRLTVL.

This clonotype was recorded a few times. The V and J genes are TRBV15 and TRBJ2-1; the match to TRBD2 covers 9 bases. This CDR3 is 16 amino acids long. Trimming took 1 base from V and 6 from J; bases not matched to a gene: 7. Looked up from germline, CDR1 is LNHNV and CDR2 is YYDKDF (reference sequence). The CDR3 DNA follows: TGTGCCACCAGCAGAGCGGGTAGCGGGAGCGGCAATGAGCAGTTCTTC. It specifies CATSRAGSGSGNEQFF.

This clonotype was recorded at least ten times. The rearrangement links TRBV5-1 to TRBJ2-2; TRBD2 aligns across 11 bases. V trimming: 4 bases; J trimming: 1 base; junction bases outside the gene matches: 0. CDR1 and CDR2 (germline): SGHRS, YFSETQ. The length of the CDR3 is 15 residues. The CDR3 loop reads CASSLAGGNTGELFF. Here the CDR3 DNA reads TGCGCCAGCAGCCTAGCGGGAGGGAACACCGGGGAGCTGTTTTTT. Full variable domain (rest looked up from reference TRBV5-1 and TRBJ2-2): KAGVTQTPRYLIKTRGQQVTLSCSPISGHRSVSWYQQTPGQGLQFLFEYFSETQRNKGNFPGRFSGRQFSNSRSEMNVSTLELGDSALYLCASSLAGGNTGELFFGEGSRLTVL.

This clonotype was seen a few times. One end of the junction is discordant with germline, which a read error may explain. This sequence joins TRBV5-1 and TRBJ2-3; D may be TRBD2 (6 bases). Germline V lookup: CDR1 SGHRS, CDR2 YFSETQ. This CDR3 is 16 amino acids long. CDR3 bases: TGCGCCAGCAGCTTGGAGGGAACCACTAGCACAGGTACGCAGTATTTT. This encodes CASSLEGTTSTGTQYF. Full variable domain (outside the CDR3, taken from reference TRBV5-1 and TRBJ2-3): KAGVTQTPRYLIKTRGQQVTLSCSPISGHRSVSWYQQTPGQGLQFLFEYFSETQRNKGNFPGRFSGRQFSNSRSEMNVSTLELGDSALYLCASSLEGTTSTGTQYFGPGTRLTVL.

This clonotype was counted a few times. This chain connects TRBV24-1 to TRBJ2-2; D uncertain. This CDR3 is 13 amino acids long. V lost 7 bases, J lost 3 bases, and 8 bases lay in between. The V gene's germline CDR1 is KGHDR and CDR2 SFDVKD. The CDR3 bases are TGTGCCACCAGCTCAAGTTACACCGGGGAGCTGTTTTTT. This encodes CATSSSYTGELFF.

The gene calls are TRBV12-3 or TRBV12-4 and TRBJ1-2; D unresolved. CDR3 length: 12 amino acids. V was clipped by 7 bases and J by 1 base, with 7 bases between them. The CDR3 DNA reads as TGTGCCAGCACCGACATTAACTATGGCTACACCTTC. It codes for CASTDINYGYTF.

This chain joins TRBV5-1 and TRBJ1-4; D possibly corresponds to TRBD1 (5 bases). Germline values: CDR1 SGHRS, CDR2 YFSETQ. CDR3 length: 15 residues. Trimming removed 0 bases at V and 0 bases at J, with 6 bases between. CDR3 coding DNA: TGCGCCAGCAGCTTGGGGGGGTCAACTAATGAAAAACTGTTTTTT. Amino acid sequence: CASSLGGSTNEKLFF.

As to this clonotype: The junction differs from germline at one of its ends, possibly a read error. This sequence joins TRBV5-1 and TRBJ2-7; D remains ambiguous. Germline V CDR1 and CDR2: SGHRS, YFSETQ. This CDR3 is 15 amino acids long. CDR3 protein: CANSLILGKSDEQYF. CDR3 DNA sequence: TGCGCCAACAGCTTGATACTGGGGAAGTCCGACGAGCAGTACTTC.

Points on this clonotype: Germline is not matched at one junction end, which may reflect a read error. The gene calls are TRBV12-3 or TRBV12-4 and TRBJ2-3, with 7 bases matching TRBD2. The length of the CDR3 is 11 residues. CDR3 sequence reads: CASKVGLGKDF. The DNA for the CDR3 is TGTGCCTCGAAAGTAGGACTAGGGAAAGATTTT.

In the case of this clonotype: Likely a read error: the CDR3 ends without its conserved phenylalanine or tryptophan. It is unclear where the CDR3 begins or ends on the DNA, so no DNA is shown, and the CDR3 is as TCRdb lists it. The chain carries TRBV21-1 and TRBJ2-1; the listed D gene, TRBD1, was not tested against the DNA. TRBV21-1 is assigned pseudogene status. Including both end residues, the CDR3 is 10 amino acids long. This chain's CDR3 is CANSPPGAVV.

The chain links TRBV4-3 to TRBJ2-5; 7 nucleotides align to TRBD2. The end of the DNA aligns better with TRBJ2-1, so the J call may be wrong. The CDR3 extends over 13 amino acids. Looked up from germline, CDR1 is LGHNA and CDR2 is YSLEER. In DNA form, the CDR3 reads TGCGCCAGCAGCCAAGATAGCGGGAATGAGCAGTTCTTC. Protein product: CASSQDSGNEQFF.

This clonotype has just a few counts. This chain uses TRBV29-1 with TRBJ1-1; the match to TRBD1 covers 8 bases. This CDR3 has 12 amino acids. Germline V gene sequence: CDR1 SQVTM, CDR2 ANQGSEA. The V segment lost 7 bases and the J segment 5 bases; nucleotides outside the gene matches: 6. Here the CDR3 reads CSARGRGTEAFF. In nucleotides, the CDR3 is TGCAGCGCCAGGGGGCGCGGGACTGAAGCTTTCTTT.

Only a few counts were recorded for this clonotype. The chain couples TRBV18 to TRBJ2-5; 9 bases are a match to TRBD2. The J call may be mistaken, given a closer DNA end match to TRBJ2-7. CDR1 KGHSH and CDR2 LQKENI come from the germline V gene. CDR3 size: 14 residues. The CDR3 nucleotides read TGTGCCAGCTCACTTCGGACTAGCGACTACGAGCAGTACGTC. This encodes CASSLRTSDYEQYV.

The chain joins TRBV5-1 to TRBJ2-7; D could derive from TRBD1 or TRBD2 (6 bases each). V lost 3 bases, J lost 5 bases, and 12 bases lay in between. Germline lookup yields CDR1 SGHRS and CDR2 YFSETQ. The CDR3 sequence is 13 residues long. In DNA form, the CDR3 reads TGCGCCAGCAGCTGGGACGGGGGCAACGAGCAGTACGTC. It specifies CASSWDGGNEQYV.